A single sample is the source of the 6 T cell receptor beta chains below, sequenced in a study of blood T cells in healthy people across ages. Using a J-beta primer mix together with a sample-barcoded 5' primer, a second PCR was run for about 7 to 12 cycles. One entry per CDR3 protein results from TCRdb running MiXCR on the 5' RACE reads. The table has around 1,800,000 distinct CDR3 sequences, 39% seen once; the top ten hold roughly 23%. The sequenced sample was blood. The receptors here all came from a human donor in good health.

The chain couples TRBV29-1 to TRBJ2-5; D is perhaps TRBD1 or TRBD2 (7 bases each). Deletions cut 7 bases from V and 5 bases from J, with 20 bases between. Germline loops: CDR1 SQVTM, CDR2 ANQGSEA. The CDR3 runs to 14 residues. CDR3 sequence: CSGAQGGGQETQYF. The CDR3 coding sequence is TGCAGCGGTGCTCAGGGGGGGGGGCAGGAGACCCAGTACTTC.

The chain joins TRBV7-2 to TRBJ2-5; D may be TRBD2 (6 bases). Germline V gives CDR1 SGHTA, CDR2 FQGNSA. The V gene lost 7 bases and the J gene lost 2 bases, with 17 bases spanning the gap. The CDR3 has 15 amino acids. The CDR3 region is CASNKGTGFQETQYF. The CDR3 DNA reads TGTGCCAGCAACAAAGGGACTGGGTTTCAAGAGACCCAGTACTTC.

The chain joins TRBV11-2 to TRBJ1-2, with no clear D. V gave up 3 bases and J gave up 7 bases, with 12 bases separating them. The germline gives CDR1 SGHAT, CDR2 FQNNGV. This CDR3 contains 13 residues. The CDR3 nucleotides are TGTGCCAGCAGCTTTCGGTATCAAGGTGGCTACACCTTC. Protein sequence: CASSFRYQGGYTF.

The chain couples TRBV18 to TRBJ2-1; 8 bases match TRBD1. V shed 4 bases and J 13 bases; nucleotides not matched to a gene: 9. Germline V lookup: CDR1 KGHSH, CDR2 LQKENI. This CDR3 spans 13 amino acids. The CDR3 DNA follows: TGTGCCAGCTCACGAGGGCAGGGGGCGGATCAGTTCTTC. Residues: CASSRGQGADQFF.

This clonotype was counted between two and nine times. The chain employs TRBV15 and TRBJ1-1; a possible D gene is TRBD1 (5 bases). Trimming stripped 1 base from V and 4 bases from J, with 10 bases between. Germline values: CDR1 LNHNV, CDR2 YYDKDF (reference sequence). CDR3 length: 14 amino acids. The CDR3 DNA follows: TGTGCCACCAGCAGAGGTGGAGGGGCCACTGAAGCTTTCTTT. Protein sequence: CATSRGGGATEAFF.

The table lists this clonotype with a few counts. The chain employs TRBV28 and TRBJ2-5; D is uncertain. CDR1 is MDHEN and CDR2 is SYDVKM in the germline V gene. V lost 2 bases and J 9 bases, leaving 7 bases between the germline ends. This CDR3 has 11 residues. CDR3 loop: CASSLGQAQYF. CDR3 sequence (DNA): TGTGCCAGCAGTTTAGGGCAGGCCCAGTACTTC.